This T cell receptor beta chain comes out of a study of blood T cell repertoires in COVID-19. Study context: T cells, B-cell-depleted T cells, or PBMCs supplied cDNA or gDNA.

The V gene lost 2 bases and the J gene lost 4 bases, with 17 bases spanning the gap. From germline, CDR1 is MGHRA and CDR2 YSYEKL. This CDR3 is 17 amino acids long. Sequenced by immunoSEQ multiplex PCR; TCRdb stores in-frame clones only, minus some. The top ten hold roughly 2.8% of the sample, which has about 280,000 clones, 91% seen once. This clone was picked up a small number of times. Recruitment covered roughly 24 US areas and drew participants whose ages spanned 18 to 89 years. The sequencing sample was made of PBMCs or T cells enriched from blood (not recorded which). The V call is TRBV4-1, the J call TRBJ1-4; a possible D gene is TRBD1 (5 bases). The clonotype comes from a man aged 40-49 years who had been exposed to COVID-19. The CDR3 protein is CASSQSQLTAFNEKLFF. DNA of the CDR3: TGCGCCAGCAGCCAATCGCAGTTGACAGCCTTTAATGAAAAACTGTTTTTT.